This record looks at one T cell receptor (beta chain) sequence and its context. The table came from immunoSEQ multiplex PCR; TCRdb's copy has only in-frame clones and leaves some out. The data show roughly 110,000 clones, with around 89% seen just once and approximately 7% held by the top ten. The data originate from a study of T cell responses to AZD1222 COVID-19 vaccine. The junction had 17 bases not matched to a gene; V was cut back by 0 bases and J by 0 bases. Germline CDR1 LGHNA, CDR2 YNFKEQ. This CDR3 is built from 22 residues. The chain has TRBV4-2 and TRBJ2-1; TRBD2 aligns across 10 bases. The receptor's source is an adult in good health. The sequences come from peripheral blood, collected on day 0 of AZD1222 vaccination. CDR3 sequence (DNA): TGTGCCAGCAGCCAAGATTGGGATGTAGCGGGAGGCCGTGGGGGCTCCTACAATGAGCAGTTCTTC. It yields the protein CASSQDWDVAGGRGGSYNEQFF.